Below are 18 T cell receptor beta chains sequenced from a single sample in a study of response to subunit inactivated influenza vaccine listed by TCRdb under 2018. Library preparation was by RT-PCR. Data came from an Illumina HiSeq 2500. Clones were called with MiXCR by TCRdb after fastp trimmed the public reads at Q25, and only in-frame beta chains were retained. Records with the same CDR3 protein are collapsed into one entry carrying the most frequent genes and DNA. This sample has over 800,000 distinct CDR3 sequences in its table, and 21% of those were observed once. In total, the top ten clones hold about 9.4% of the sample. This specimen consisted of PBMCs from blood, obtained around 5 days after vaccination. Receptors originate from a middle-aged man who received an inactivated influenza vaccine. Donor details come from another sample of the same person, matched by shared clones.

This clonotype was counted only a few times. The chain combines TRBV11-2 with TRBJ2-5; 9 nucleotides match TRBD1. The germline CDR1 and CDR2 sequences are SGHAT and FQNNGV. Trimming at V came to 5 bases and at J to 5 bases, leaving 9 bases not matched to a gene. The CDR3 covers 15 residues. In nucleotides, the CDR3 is TGTGCCAGCAGCGCCGGGACAGGGTTGGCGGAGACCCAGTACTTC. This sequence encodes CASSAGTGLAETQYF.

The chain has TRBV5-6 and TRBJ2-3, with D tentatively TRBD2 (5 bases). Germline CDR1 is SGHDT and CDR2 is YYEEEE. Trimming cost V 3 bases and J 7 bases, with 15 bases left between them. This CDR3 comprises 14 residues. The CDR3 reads CASSSFWTVHTQYF. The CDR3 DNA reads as TGTGCCAGCAGCTCCTTTTGGACTGTACATACGCAGTATTTT.

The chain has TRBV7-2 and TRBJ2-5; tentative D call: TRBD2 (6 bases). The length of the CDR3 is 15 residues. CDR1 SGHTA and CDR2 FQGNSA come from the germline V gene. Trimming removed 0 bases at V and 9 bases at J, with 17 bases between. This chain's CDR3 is CASSLAVRDSRSQYF. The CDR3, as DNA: TGTGCCAGCAGCTTAGCGGTCCGGGACTCCCGATCCCAGTACTTC.

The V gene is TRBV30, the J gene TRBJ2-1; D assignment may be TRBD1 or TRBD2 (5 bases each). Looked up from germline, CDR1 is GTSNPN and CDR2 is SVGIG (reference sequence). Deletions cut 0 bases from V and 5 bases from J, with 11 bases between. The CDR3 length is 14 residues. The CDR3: CAWSVFGGHNEQFF. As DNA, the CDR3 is TGTGCCTGGAGTGTATTTGGGGGTCACAATGAGCAGTTCTTC.

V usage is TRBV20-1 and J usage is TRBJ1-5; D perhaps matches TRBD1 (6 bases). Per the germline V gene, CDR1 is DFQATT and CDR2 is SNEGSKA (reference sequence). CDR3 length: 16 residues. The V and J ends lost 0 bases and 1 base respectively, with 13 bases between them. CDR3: CSARDGRGLSNQPQHF. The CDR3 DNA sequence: TGCAGTGCTAGAGATGGCAGGGGCCTAAGCAATCAGCCCCAGCATTTT.

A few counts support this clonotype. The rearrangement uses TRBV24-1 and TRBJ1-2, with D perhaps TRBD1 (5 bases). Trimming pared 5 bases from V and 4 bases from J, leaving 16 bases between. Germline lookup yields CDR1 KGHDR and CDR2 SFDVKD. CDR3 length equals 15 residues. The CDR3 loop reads CATSGRRSGSYGYTF. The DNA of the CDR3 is TGTGCCACCAGTGGTAGACGCTCAGGGAGCTATGGCTACACCTTC.

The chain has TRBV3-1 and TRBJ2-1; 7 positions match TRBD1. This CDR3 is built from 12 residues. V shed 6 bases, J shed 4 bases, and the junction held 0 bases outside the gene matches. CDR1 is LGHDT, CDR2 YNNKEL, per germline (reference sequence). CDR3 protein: CASRGQYNEQFF. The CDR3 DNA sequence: TGTGCCAGCAGGGGACAGTACAATGAGCAGTTCTTC.

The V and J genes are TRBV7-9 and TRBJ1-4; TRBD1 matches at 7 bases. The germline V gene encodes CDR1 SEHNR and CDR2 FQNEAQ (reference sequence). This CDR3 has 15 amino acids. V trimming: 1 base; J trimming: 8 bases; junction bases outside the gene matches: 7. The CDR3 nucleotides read TGTGCCAGCAGCTTAGGCGACAGGGTGGGCGAAAAACTGTTTTTT. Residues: CASSLGDRVGEKLFF.

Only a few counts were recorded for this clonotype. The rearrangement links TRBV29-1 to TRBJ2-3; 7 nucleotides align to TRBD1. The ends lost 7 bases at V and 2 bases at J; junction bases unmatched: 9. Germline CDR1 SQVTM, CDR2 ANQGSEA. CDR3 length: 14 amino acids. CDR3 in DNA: TGCAGCGCCAAGAAGGGACAGACCACAGATACGCAGTATTTT. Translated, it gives CSAKKGQTTDTQYF.

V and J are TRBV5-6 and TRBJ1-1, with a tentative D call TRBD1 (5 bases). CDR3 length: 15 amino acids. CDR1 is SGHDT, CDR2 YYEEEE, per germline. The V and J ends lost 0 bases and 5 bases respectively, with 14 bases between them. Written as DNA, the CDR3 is TGTGCCAGCAGCTTGGAATGGGGGGGAAGAACTGAAGCTTTCTTT. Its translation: CASSLEWGGRTEAFF.

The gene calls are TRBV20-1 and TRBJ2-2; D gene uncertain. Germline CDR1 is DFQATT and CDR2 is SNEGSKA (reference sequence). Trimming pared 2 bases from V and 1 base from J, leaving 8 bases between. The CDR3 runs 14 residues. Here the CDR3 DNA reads TGCAGTGCTAGAAGGGTCGGGAACACCGGGGAGCTGTTTTTT. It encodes CSARRVGNTGELFF.

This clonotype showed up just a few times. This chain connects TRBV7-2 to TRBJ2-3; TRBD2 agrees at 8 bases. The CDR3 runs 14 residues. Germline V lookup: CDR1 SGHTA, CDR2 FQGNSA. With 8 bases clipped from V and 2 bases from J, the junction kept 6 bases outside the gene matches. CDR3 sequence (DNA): TGTGCCAGCCGGTTAGCGGGGTTCACAGATACGCAGTATTTT. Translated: CASRLAGFTDTQYF. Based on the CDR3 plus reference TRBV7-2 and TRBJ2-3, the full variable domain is GAGVSQSPSNKVTEKGKDVELRCDPISGHTALYWYRQSLGQGLEFLIYFQGNSAPDKSGLPSDRFSAERTGGSVSTLTIQRTQQEDSAVYLCASRLAGFTDTQYFGPGTRLTVL.

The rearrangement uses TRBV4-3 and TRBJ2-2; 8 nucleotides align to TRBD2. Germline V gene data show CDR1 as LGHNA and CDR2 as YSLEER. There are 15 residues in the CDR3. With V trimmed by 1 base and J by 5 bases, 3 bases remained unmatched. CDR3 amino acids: CASSQGPGGTGELFF. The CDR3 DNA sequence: TGCGCCAGCAGCCAAGGACCGGGGGGGACCGGGGAGCTGTTTTTT.

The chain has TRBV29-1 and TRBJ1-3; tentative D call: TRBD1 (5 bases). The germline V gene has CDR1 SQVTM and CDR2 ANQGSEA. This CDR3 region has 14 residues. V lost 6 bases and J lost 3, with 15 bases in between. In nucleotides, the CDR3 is TGCAGCGTCCACATGTTGGGACTTGGAAACACCATATATTTT. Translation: CSVHMLGLGNTIYF.

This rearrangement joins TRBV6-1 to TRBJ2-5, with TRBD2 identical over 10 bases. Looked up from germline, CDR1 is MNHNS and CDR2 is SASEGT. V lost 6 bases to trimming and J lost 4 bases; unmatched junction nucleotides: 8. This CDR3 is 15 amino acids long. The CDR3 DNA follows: TGTGCCAGCAGCCCACTAGCGGGATATGGAGAGACCCAGTACTTC. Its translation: CASSPLAGYGETQYF.

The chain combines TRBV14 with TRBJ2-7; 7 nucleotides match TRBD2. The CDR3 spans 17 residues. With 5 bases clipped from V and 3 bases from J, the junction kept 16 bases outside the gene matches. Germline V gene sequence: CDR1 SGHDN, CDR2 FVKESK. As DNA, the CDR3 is TGTGCCAGCAGCGCAAGCGGGACGGCCAACCCTAGCTACGAGCAGTACTTC. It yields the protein CASSASGTANPSYEQYF.

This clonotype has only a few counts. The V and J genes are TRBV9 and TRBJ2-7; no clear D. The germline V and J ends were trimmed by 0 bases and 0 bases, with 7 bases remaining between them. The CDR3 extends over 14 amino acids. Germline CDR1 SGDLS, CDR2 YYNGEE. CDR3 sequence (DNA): TGTGCCAGCAGCGTAGTAAGGAGCTCCTACGAGCAGTACTTC. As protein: CASSVVRSSYEQYF.

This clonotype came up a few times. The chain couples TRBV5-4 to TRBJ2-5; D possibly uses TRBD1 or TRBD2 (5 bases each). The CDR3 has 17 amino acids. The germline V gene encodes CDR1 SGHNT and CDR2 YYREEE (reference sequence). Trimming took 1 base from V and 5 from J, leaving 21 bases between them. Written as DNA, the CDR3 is TGTGCCAGCAGCTTGTTGTTGCGGACTGGGGGTGAGGAGACCCAGTACTTC. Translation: CASSLLLRTGGEETQYF. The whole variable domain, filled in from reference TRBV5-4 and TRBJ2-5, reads ETGVTQSPTHLIKTRGQQVTLRCSSQSGHNTVSWYQQALGQGPQFIFQYYREEENGRGNFPPRFSGLQFPNYSSELNVNALELDDSALYLCASSLLLRTGGEETQYFGPGTRLLVL.